Following are 20 T cell receptor beta chains from one sample sequenced in a study of OX40 agonist ivuxolimab in advanced cancers. Repertoires were generated with immunoSEQ multiplex PCR, while TCRdb's copy carries only in-frame clones and drops some. Of tens of thousands of clones in the sample, roughly 79% are singletons; the top ten hold 6% to 7.5%. This sample comprised CD4+ or CD8+ T cells sorted from blood, obtained in a trial of the OX40 agonist ivuxolimab. Every receptor here comes from an adult with an advanced solid tumor such as melanoma, head and neck, liver or kidney cancer.

The chain combines TRBV11-2 with TRBJ2-3; no firm D call. The germline V gene has CDR1 SGHAT and CDR2 FQNNGV. The CDR3 runs to 15 residues. V lost 1 base and J 6 bases, leaving 14 bases between the germline ends. Written as DNA, the CDR3 is TGTGCCAGCAGCTTAGTCGTCGCTTCCCCGGATACGCAGTATTTT. Its protein is CASSLVVASPDTQYF.

The CDR3 reads CASSVPSTDTQYF. Written as DNA, the CDR3 is TGTGCCAGCAGCGTCCCTAGCACAGATACGCAGTATTTT. V is TRBV13 and J is TRBJ2-3; D is undetermined. V gave up 5 bases and J gave up 0 bases, with 6 bases separating them. CDR1 is PRHDT and CDR2 is FYEKMQ in the germline V gene (reference sequence). The length of the CDR3 is 13 residues.

V usage is TRBV28 and J usage is TRBJ1-2; D gene unclear. The V end lost 3 bases, the J end lost 4 bases, and 12 bases lay between the germline ends. The CDR3 spans 14 residues. CDR1 and CDR2 (germline): MDHEN, SYDVKM. Written as DNA, the CDR3 is TGTGCCAGCAGTTTTACCATCGTCGGCTATGGCTACACCTTC. Its protein is CASSFTIVGYGYTF.

The V call is TRBV5-1, the J call TRBJ1-1, with TRBD1 identical over 9 bases. The junction had 1 base not matched to a gene; V was cut back by 3 bases and J by 1 base. Germline CDR1 SGHRS, CDR2 YFSETQ. The CDR3 covers 14 residues. Here the CDR3 reads CASSSGQGNTEAFF. The CDR3 DNA follows: TGCGCCAGCAGCTCGGGACAGGGGAACACTGAAGCTTTCTTT.

This chain links TRBV11-2 with TRBJ1-1; D remains ambiguous. The V gene lost 1 base and the J gene lost 5 bases, with 8 bases spanning the gap. Germline V gives CDR1 SGHAT, CDR2 FQNNGV. The CDR3 runs 13 residues. The CDR3 reads CASSLGGITEAFF. The CDR3 nucleotides are TGTGCCAGCAGCTTAGGTGGGATAACTGAAGCTTTCTTT. Filled out from reference TRBV11-2 and TRBJ1-1, the complete variable domain reads EAGVAQSPRYKIIEKRQSVAFWCNPISGHATLYWYQQILGQGPKLLIQFQNNGVVDDSQLPKDRFSAERLKGVDSTLKIQPAKLEDSAVYLCASSLGGITEAFFGQGTRLTVV.

This clone was seen only once. V and J are TRBV7-9 and TRBJ1-2; D is uncertain. Deletions cut 3 bases from V and 8 bases from J, with 10 bases between. CDR1 and CDR2 from the germline V gene are SEHNR and FQNEAQ (reference sequence). This CDR3 spans 12 amino acids. The CDR3 here is CASSFTGMGYTF. The DNA of the CDR3 is TGTGCCAGCAGCTTTACGGGGATGGGCTACACCTTC.

The CDR3 sequence is CASSPGFKITYEQYF. The CDR3 DNA reads as TGTGCCAGCAGTCCAGGATTCAAGATCACCTACGAGCAGTACTTC. V gene TRBV28 combines with J gene TRBJ2-7; no definite D call. CDR1 MDHEN and CDR2 SYDVKM come from the germline V gene. The V end lost 5 bases, the J end lost 2 bases, and 16 bases lay between the germline ends. This CDR3 is built from 15 residues. The entire variable domain, with the rest obtained from reference TRBV28 and TRBJ2-7, is as follows: DVKVTQSSRYLVKRTGEKVFLECVQDMDHENMFWYRQDPGLGLRLIYFSYDVKMKEKGDIPEGYSVSREKKERFSLILESASTNQTSMYLCASSPGFKITYEQYFGPGTRLTVT.

CDR3 sequence (DNA): TGTGCCAGCAGCGTTATCGGGGGGGCCTCGGATACGCAGTATTTT. This encodes CASSVIGGASDTQYF. This chain uses TRBV5-4 with TRBJ2-3, with 8 bases matching TRBD2. CDR1 is SGHNT, CDR2 YYREEE, per germline (reference sequence). CDR3 size: 15 residues. After removal of 4 bases from V and 6 bases from J, the junction contained 10 bases not matched to a gene.

The chain has TRBV28 and TRBJ2-7, with D tentatively TRBD1 (6 bases). CDR1 is MDHEN, CDR2 SYDVKM, per germline. V was trimmed by 1 base and J by 6 bases, leaving 16 bases between them. The CDR3 length is 15 residues. CDR3 amino acids: CASSLYPGEGGEQYF. CDR3 nucleotides: TGTGCCAGCAGTTTATATCCGGGTGAAGGGGGCGAGCAGTACTTC.

The CDR3 sequence: CASSLGQSSYNEQFF. The CDR3 DNA reads as TGTGCCAGCAGCCTGGGACAGAGCTCCTACAATGAGCAGTTCTTC. This chain uses TRBV5-8 with TRBJ2-1, with 7 bases fitting TRBD1. The CDR3 covers 15 residues. Germline V CDR1 and CDR2: SGHTS, YDEGEE. The V and J ends lost 4 bases and 0 bases, in that order; junction bases with no gene match: 4. Using reference TRBV5-8 and TRBJ2-1 for the parts outside the CDR3, the full variable domain is EAGVTQSPTHLIKTRGQQATLRCSPISGHTSVYWYQQALGLGLQFLLWYDEGEERNRGNFPPRFSGRQFPNYSSELNVNALELEDSALYLCASSLGQSSYNEQFFGPGTRLTVL.

In DNA form, the CDR3 reads TGCGCCAGCAGCCAAGCTTGGGACGGAACTAACTATGGCTACACCTTC. The encoded protein is CASSQAWDGTNYGYTF. The chain is built from TRBV4-1 and TRBJ1-2, with D possibly matching TRBD1 (5 bases). CDR3 length: 16 amino acids. Germline V gene lookup returns CDR1 MGHRA and CDR2 YSYEKL. Trimming removed 1 base at V and 0 bases at J, with 12 bases between.

The V gene is TRBV7-2, the J gene TRBJ1-1; TRBD1 might be the D (6 bases). The CDR3 runs 18 residues. The V and J ends lost 0 bases and 0 bases respectively, with 17 bases between them. Looked up from germline, CDR1 is SGHTA and CDR2 is FQGNSA. In DNA form, the CDR3 reads TGTGCCAGCAGCTTAGCGGACAGTACATCTTTTATGAACACTGAAGCTTTCTTT. This codes for CASSLADSTSFMNTEAFF. Using reference TRBV7-2 and TRBJ1-1 for the parts outside the CDR3, the full variable domain is GAGVSQSPSNKVTEKGKDVELRCDPISGHTALYWYRQSLGQGLEFLIYFQGNSAPDKSGLPSDRFSAERTGGSVSTLTIQRTQQEDSAVYLCASSLADSTSFMNTEAFFGQGTRLTVV.

This sequence joins TRBV21-1 and TRBJ1-5; the table's D call TRBD1 went unverified against the DNA. TRBV21-1 is a recognized pseudogene. The CDR3 loop spans 14 amino acids. CDR3 DNA sequence: TGTGCCAGCAGCATGGGGACAGGGGATCAGCCCCAGCATTTT. As protein: CASSMGTGDQPQHF.

This clone appeared a single time. This chain links TRBV7-7 with TRBJ2-1; 10 bases fit TRBD1. The CDR3 has 15 residues. With V trimmed by 1 base and J by 6 bases, 3 bases remained unmatched. Germline assignment: CDR1 SSHAT and CDR2 FNYEAQ (reference sequence). The chain's CDR3 is CASSLEGQGTNEQFF. The DNA for the CDR3 is TGTGCCAGCAGCTTAGAGGGACAGGGGACCAATGAGCAGTTCTTC.

The chain links TRBV6-6 to TRBJ2-1; D is undetermined. The CDR3 is made up of 14 amino acids. Per the germline V gene, CDR1 is MNHNY and CDR2 is SVGAGI (reference sequence). With 0 bases removed from V and 8 bases from J, the gap between germline ends came to 11 bases. CDR3 residues: CASSYSIDRDEQFF. The DNA for the CDR3 is TGTGCCAGCAGTTACTCGATAGACCGGGATGAGCAGTTCTTC.

This rearrangement joins TRBV7-8 to TRBJ1-1, with a weak D call TRBD1 (6 bases). The CDR3 sequence is 15 residues long. Germline V lookup: CDR1 SGHVS, CDR2 FQNEAQ. The V and J ends lost 6 bases and 7 bases respectively, with 21 bases between them. CDR3 bases: TGTGCCAGCAGTCCGAACTTTGGACAGCACATTGAAGCTTTCTTT. The encoded protein is CASSPNFGQHIEAFF.

The chain combines TRBV25-1 with TRBJ2-1; 7 bases match TRBD2. Germline V gene lookup returns CDR1 MGHDK and CDR2 SYGVNS. This CDR3 has 15 amino acids. V lost 8 bases, J lost 4 bases, and 11 bases stayed unmatched. CDR3 in DNA: TGTGCCAGCGGCCCTACGGGGGGAGGTTACAATGAGCAGTTCTTC. This gives the protein CASGPTGGGYNEQFF.

The gene calls are TRBV2 and TRBJ2-7; TRBD1 might be the D (6 bases). Germline V lookup: CDR1 SNHLY, CDR2 FYNNEI. V shed 3 bases and J shed 2 bases, with 17 bases lying between them. The CDR3 is 16 residues long. The CDR3 loop is CASSDIWARGTYEQYF. The CDR3 coding sequence is TGTGCCAGCAGTGATATATGGGCCAGGGGTACCTACGAGCAGTACTTC.

V gene TRBV4-2 combines with J gene TRBJ1-1; D is unclear. The V end lost 1 base, the J end lost 0 bases, and 9 bases lay between the germline ends. Germline values: CDR1 LGHNA, CDR2 YNFKEQ. The CDR3 runs to 15 residues. The CDR3 DNA sequence: TGTGCCAGCAGCCAAGGTGGGGTCATGAACACTGAAGCTTTCTTT. It codes for CASSQGGVMNTEAFF.

Notes on this clone: Additional DNA sequences in this sample encode the identical CDR3. The chain uses TRBV27 and TRBJ2-2; TRBD2 aligns across 7 bases. After removal of 5 bases from V and 8 bases from J, the junction contained 2 bases not matched to a gene. CDR1 is MNHEY and CDR2 is SMNVEV in the germline V gene (reference sequence). The CDR3 is 12 residues long. The CDR3 loop is CASSLGLGELFF. As DNA, the CDR3 is TGTGCCAGCAGTCTGGGACTAGGGGAGCTGTTTTTT.